This T cell receptor beta chain was documented in a study of T-cell memory formation after mild COVID-19. Study-wide findings and caveats: Contracting clones from day 15 to 85 had balanced CD4/CD8; later expanders favoured CD4+.

Note on this clonotype: Its antigen is still unknown.

Germline CDR1 reads LGHDT; CDR2 reads YNNKEL (reference sequence). The CDR3 consists of 13 residues. V shed 1 base and J shed 2 bases, with 5 bases lying between them. MiXCR was run by TCRdb on the 5' RACE reads, yielding one entry per CDR3 protein. Among around 180,000 distinct CDR3 sequences listed, 18% were seen once. The sequencing sample was made of PBMCs or a T cell subset sorted from them (not recorded which). The chain is built from TRBV3-1 and TRBJ1-2, with D uncertain. The origin of this receptor is a man aged 18 to 35 who had mild COVID-19 (a few samples of this study predate the infection). Cell type and time point are not known. CDR3 sequence: CASSQAANYGYTF. In nucleotides, the CDR3 is TGTGCCAGCAGCCAAGCCGCGAACTATGGCTACACCTTC.